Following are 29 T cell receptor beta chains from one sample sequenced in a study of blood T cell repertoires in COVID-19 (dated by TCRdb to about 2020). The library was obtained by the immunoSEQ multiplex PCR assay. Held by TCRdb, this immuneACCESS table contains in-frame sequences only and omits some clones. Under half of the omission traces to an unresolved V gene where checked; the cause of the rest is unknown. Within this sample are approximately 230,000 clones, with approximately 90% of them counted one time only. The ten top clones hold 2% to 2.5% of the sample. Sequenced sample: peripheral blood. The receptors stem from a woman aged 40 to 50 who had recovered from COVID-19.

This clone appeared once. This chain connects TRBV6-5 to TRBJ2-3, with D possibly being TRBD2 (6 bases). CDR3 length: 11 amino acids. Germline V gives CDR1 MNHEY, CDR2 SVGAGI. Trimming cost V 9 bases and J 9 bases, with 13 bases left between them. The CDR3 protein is CASPSALTQYF. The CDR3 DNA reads TGTGCCAGTCCTAGCGCCCTCACGCAGTATTTT.

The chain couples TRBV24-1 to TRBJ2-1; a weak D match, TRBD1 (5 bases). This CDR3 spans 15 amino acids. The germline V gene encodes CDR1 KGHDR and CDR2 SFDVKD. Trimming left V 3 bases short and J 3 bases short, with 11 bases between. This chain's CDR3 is CATSDVGQGYNEQFF. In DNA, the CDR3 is TGTGCCACCAGTGATGTGGGCCAGGGCTACAATGAGCAGTTCTTC.

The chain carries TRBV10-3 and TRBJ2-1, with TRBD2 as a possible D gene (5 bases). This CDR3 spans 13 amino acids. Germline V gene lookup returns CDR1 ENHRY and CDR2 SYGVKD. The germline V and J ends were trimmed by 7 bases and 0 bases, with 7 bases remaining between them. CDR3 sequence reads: CAITAGSYNEQFF. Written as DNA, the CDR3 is TGTGCCATCACGGCGGGCTCCTACAATGAGCAGTTCTTC.

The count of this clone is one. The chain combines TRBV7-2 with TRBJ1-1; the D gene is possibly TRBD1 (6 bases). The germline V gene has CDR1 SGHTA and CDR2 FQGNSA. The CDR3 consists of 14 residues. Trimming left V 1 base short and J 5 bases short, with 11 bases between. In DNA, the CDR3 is TGTGCCAGCAGCTTAGTCGGGGGGCTTACTGAAGCTTTCTTT. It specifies CASSLVGGLTEAFF. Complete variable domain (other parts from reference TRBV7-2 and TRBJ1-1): GAGVSQSPSNKVTEKGKDVELRCDPISGHTALYWYRQSLGQGLEFLIYFQGNSAPDKSGLPSDRFSAERTGGSVSTLTIQRTQQEDSAVYLCASSLVGGLTEAFFGQGTRLTVV.

Here the CDR3 reads CASSPRVAENTGELFF. In DNA, the CDR3 is TGTGCCAGCAGCCCCCGGGTAGCGGAGAACACCGGGGAGCTGTTTTTT. The J gene is TRBJ2-2, the V gene TRBV4-2; a weak D match, TRBD2 (6 bases). The CDR3 length is 16 residues. Trimming shortened V by 4 bases and J by 1 base, and 13 bases separated the two germline ends. The germline V gene encodes CDR1 LGHNA and CDR2 YNFKEQ.

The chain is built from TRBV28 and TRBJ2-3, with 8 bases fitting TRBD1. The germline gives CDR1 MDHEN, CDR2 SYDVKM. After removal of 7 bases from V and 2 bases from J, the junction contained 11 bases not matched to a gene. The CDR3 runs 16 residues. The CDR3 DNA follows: TGTGCCAGCAACCCACCCAGGGGGCTAGTCACAGATACGCAGTATTTT. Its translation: CASNPPRGLVTDTQYF.

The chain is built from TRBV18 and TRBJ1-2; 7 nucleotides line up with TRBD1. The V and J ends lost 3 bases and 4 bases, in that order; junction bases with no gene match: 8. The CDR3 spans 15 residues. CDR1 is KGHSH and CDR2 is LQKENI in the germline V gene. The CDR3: CASSPNDRDLYGYTF. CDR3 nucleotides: TGTGCCAGCTCACCGAACGACAGGGACCTCTATGGCTACACCTTC.

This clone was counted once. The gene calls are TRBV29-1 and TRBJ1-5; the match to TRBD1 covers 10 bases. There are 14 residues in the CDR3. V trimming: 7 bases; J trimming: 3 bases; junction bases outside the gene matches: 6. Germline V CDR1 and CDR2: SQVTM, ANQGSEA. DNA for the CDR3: TGCAGCGCTCGGGACAGGGGACCCAATCAGCCCCAGCATTTT. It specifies CSARDRGPNQPQHF.

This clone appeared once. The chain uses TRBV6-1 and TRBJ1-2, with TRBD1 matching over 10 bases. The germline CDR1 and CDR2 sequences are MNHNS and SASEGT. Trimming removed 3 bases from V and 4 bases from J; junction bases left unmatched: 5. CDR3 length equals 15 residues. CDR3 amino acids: CASSDRDRGFYGYTF. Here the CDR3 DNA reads TGTGCCAGCAGTGACCGGGACAGGGGATTCTATGGCTACACCTTC.

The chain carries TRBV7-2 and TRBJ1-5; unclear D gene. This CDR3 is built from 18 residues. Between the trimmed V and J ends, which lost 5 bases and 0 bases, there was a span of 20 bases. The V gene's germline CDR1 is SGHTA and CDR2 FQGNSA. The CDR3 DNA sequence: TGTGCCAGCAGCGCTGCCGTGTCGGGGAAGACTAGCAATCAGCCCCAGCATTTT. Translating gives CASSAAVSGKTSNQPQHF.

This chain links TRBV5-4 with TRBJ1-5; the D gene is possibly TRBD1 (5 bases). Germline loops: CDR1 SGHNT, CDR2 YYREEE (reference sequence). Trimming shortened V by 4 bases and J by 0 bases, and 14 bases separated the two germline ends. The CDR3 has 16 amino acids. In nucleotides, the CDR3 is TGTGCCAGCAGCCAAAGGACACTTTATAGCAATCAGCCCCAGCATTTT. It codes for CASSQRTLYSNQPQHF.

For the CDR3, the DNA is TGTGCCAGCAGTCCCTACGCCACTGGGCCTAATGAAAAACTGTTTTTT. It yields the protein CASSPYATGPNEKLFF. The J gene is TRBJ1-4, the V gene TRBV6-6; D unresolved. Germline lookup yields CDR1 MNHNY and CDR2 SVGAGI (reference sequence). V was shortened by 5 bases and J by 3 bases, with 16 bases between the two germline ends. CDR3 size: 16 residues.

As DNA, the CDR3 is TGTGCCAGCAGTTACTCGCCGCGGGGCTACGAGCAGTACTTC. Translating gives CASSYSPRGYEQYF. The genes are TRBV6-5 and TRBJ2-7; a possible D gene is TRBD2 (6 bases). There are 14 residues in the CDR3. The V gene lost 0 bases and the J gene lost 3 bases, with 9 bases spanning the gap. The germline gives CDR1 MNHEY, CDR2 SVGAGI.

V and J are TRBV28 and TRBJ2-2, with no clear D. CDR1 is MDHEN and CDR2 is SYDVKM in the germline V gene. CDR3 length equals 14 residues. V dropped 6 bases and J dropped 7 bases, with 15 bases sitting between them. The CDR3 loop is CASRTDILNGELFF. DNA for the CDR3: TGTGCCAGCAGGACCGACATTTTGAACGGGGAGCTGTTTTTT.

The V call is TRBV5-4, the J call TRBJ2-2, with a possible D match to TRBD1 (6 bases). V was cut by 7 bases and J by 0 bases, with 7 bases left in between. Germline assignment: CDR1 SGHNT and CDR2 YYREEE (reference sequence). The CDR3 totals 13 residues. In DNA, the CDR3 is TGTGCCAGCCGGACAGCGAACACCGGGGAGCTGTTTTTT. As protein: CASRTANTGELFF. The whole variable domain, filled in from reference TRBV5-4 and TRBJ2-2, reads ETGVTQSPTHLIKTRGQQVTLRCSSQSGHNTVSWYQQALGQGPQFIFQYYREEENGRGNFPPRFSGLQFPNYSSELNVNALELDDSALYLCASRTANTGELFFGEGSRLTVL.

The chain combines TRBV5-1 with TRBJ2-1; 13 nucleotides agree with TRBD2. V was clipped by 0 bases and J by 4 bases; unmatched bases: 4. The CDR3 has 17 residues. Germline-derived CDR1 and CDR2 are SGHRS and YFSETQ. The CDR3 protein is CASSLVLAGGLYNEQFF. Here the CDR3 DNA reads TGCGCCAGCAGCTTGGTACTAGCGGGGGGGCTGTACAATGAGCAGTTCTTC.

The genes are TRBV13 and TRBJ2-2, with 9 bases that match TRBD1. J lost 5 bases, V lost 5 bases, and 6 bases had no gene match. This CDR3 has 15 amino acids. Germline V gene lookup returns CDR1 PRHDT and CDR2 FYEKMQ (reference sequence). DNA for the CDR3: TGTGCCAGCAGCCAGAGGACAGGGGATACCGGGGAGCTGTTTTTT. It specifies CASSQRTGDTGELFF.

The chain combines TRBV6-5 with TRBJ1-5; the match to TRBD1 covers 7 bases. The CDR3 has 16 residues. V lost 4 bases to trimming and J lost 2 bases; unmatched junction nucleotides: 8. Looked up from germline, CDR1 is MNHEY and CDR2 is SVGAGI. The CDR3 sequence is CASSFRGGGGNQPQHF. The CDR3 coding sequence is TGTGCCAGCAGTTTCAGAGGGGGCGGAGGCAATCAGCCCCAGCATTTT.

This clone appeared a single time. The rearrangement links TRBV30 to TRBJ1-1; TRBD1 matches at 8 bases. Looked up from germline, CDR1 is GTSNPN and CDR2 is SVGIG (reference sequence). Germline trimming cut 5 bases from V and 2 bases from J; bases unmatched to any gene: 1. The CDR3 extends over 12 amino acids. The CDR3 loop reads CAWGQGNTEAFF. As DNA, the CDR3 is TGTGCCTGGGGACAGGGTAACACTGAAGCTTTCTTT.

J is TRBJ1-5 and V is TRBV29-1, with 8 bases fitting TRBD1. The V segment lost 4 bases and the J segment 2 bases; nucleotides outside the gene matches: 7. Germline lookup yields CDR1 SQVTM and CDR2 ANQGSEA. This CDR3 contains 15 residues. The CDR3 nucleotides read TGCAGCGTTGCCGTGACAGGGGCCGGCAATCAGCCCCAGCATTTT. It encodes CSVAVTGAGNQPQHF. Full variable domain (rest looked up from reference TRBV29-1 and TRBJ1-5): SAVISQKPSRDICQRGTSLTIQCQVDSQVTMMFWYRQQPGQSLTLIATANQGSEATYESGFVIDKFPISRPNLTFSTLTVSNMSPEDSSIYLCSVAVTGAGNQPQHFGDGTRLSIL.

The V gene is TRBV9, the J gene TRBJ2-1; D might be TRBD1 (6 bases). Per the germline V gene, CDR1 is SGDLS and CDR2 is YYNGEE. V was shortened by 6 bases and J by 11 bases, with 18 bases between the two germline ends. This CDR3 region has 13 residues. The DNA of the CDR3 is TGTGCCAGCACTAAAATTGGACAGTCACAGCAGTTCTTC. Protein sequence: CASTKIGQSQQFF.

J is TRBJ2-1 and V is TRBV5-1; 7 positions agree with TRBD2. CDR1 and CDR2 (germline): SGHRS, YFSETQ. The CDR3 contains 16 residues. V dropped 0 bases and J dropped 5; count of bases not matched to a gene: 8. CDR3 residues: CASSLVGTNWDNEQFF. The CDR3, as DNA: TGCGCCAGCAGCTTGGTCGGGACTAATTGGGACAATGAGCAGTTCTTC.

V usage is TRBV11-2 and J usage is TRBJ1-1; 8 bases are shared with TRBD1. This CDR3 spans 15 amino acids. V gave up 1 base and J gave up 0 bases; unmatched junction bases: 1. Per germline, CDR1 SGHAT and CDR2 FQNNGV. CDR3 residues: CASSLGQGLNTEAFF. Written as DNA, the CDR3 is TGTGCCAGCAGCTTAGGACAGGGGTTGAACACTGAAGCTTTCTTT.

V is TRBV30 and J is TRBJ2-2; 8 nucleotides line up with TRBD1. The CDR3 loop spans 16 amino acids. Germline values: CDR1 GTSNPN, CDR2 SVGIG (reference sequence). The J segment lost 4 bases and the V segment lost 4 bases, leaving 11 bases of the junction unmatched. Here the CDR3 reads CAWKKTGGTGTGELFF. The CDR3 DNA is TGTGCCTGGAAAAAAACAGGGGGTACTGGCACCGGGGAGCTGTTTTTT.

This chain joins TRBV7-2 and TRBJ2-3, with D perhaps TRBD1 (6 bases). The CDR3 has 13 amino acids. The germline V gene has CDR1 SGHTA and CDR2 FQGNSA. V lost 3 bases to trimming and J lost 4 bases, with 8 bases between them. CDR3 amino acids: CASSFQGPDTQYF. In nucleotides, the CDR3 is TGTGCCAGCAGCTTCCAGGGGCCAGATACGCAGTATTTT.

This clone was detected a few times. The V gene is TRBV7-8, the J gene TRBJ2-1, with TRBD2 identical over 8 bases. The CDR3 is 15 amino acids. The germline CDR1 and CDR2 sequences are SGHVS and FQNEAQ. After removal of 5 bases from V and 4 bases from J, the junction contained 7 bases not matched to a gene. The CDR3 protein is CASSPLAGGYNEQFF. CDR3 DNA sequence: TGTGCCAGCAGCCCTCTCGCGGGAGGTTACAATGAGCAGTTCTTC.

CDR3 protein: CASSSSTSNPSGANVLTF. DNA of the CDR3: TGTGCCAGCAGCTCGTCGACTTCAAACCCCTCTGGGGCCAACGTCCTGACTTTC. V is TRBV7-9 and J is TRBJ2-6; D is unresolved. The V end was cut by 4 bases, the J end by 0 bases, with 16 bases between. CDR3 length equals 18 residues. The germline gives CDR1 SEHNR, CDR2 FQNEAQ (reference sequence).

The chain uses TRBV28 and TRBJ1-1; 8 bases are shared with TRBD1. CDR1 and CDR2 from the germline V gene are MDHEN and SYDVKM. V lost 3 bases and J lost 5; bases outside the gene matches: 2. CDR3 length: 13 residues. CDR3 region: CASSFRQGTEAFF. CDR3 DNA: TGTGCCAGCAGTTTTCGACAGGGGACTGAAGCTTTCTTT.

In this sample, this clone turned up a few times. In nucleotides, the CDR3 is TGTGCCAGCAGCGAACAGGGGCGTGGAGGCTACACCTTC. This gives the protein CASSEQGRGGYTF. The chain joins TRBV9 to TRBJ1-2, with 7 positions matching TRBD1. The CDR3 extends over 13 amino acids. Trimming at V came to 3 bases and at J to 8 bases, leaving 7 bases not matched to a gene. Germline CDR1 SGDLS, CDR2 YYNGEE. The variable domain in full, completed from reference TRBV9 and TRBJ1-2, reads DSGVTQTPKHLITATGQRVTLRCSPRSGDLSVYWYQQSLDQGLQFLIQYYNGEERAKGNILERFSAQQFPDLHSELNLSSLELGDSALYFCASSEQGRGGYTFGSGTRLTVV.